The next 32 T cell receptor beta chains were all read from a single sample in a study of Graves' ophthalmopathy and Graves' hyperthyroidism. From RNA, the CDR3 regions of TCR beta chains were amplified and sequenced. First-round RT-PCR relied on HTBI primers, and a second-round multiplex PCR came next. Each CDR3 protein gets one entry after TCRdb re-called the multiplex PCR reads with MiXCR. The sample includes about 210,000 distinct CDR3 sequences, 25% to 35% seen only once; the top ten take 9.1%. Sequencing input: peripheral blood. These receptors all come from a man aged 50 or older with Graves' ophthalmopathy.

This clonotype was observed at least ten times. This rearrangement joins TRBV29-1 to TRBJ2-7; TRBD1 agrees at 10 bases. Germline CDR1 is SQVTM and CDR2 is ANQGSEA. This CDR3 has 16 residues. V lost 4 bases to trimming and J lost 3 bases; unmatched junction nucleotides: 12. The CDR3 DNA sequence: TGCAGCGTTGTCGTCGCGACAGGGGGCCATCACTACGAGCAGTACTTC. Translated: CSVVVATGGHHYEQYF.

This clonotype was detected many times. The rearrangement joins TRBV20-1 to TRBJ2-7; the D gene is possibly TRBD2 (5 bases). V was cut by 1 base and J by 2 bases, with 12 bases left in between. The germline V gene encodes CDR1 DFQATT and CDR2 SNEGSKA (reference sequence). The length of the CDR3 is 14 residues. The CDR3 coding sequence is TGCAGTGCTAGAGGGGCTAGCTATGCCTACGAGCAGTACTTC. Translation gives CSARGASYAYEQYF.

This clonotype was seen ten or more times. CDR3 coding DNA: TGCGCCAGCAGTGAGAACACTATTCAGACCCAGTACTTC. It translates to CASSENTIQTQYF. The chain recombines TRBV10-2 with TRBJ2-5; D gene ambiguous. Germline values: CDR1 WSHSY, CDR2 SAAADI. This CDR3 has 13 residues. V lost 2 bases to trimming and J lost 6 bases, with 10 bases between them.

The rearrangement joins TRBV6-1 to TRBJ2-7; D call uncertain. Germline loops: CDR1 MNHNS, CDR2 SASEGT. The ends were cut back, 10 bases at V and 2 bases at J, with 15 bases in the middle. The CDR3 contains 13 residues. CDR3 bases: TGTGCCATCCTAGGCCTCGCCCCCTACGAGCAGTACTTC. This codes for CAILGLAPYEQYF.

This rearrangement joins TRBV6-1 to TRBJ2-5, with TRBD2 matching over 11 bases. Per the germline V gene, CDR1 is MNHNS and CDR2 is SASEGT. The CDR3 contains 16 residues. J lost 5 bases, V lost 7 bases, and 12 bases had no gene match. In nucleotides, the CDR3 is TGTGCCAGCACCGACGGTAGCGGGAGGGCCTGGGAGACCCAGTACTTC. Its protein is CASTDGSGRAWETQYF.

This clonotype was recorded at least ten times. The rearrangement joins TRBV11-2 to TRBJ2-5, with D perhaps TRBD1 or TRBD2 (6 bases each). The germline CDR1 and CDR2 sequences are SGHAT and FQNNGV. This CDR3 is 14 amino acids long. Deletions cut 1 base from V and 10 bases from J, with 16 bases between. The CDR3 DNA follows: TGTGCCAGCAGCTTAGCCGGGACCAAGGGGGGCCAGTACTTC. Protein sequence: CASSLAGTKGGQYF.

This clonotype showed up just a few times. The CDR3 region has the DNA TGTGCCAGTAGCCCCAGGTTGAGTGGTAGCGGTGACACTGAAGCTTTCTTT. It encodes CASSPRLSGSGDTEAFF. The chain has TRBV19 and TRBJ1-1; no firm D call. The V end was cut by 6 bases, the J end by 3 bases, with 23 bases between. The germline V gene encodes CDR1 LNHDA and CDR2 SQIVND (reference sequence). The CDR3 runs to 17 residues.

This clonotype occurred many times. V usage is TRBV20-1 and J usage is TRBJ2-7; no reliable D call. There are 16 residues in the CDR3. Germline lookup yields CDR1 DFQATT and CDR2 SNEGSKA (reference sequence). The germline V and J ends were trimmed by 7 bases and 0 bases, with 22 bases remaining between them. The CDR3 spells CSVTSPQRPSSYEQYF. DNA of the CDR3: TGCAGTGTCACGTCCCCTCAGCGCCCGAGCTCCTACGAGCAGTACTTC.

This clonotype appeared many times. This chain joins TRBV15 and TRBJ2-7; D uncertain. The CDR3 contains 10 residues. Germline V gene lookup returns CDR1 LNHNV and CDR2 YYDKDF (reference sequence). Trimming removed 5 bases at V and 12 bases at J, with 11 bases between. CDR3 amino acids: CATSVMAVYF. Written as DNA, the CDR3 is TGTGCCACCAGCGTCATGGCAGTGTACTTC.

The chain links TRBV11-2 to TRBJ2-5, with D perhaps TRBD1 or TRBD2 (5 bases each). V shed 6 bases and J shed 3 bases, with 17 bases lying between them. The CDR3 consists of 15 residues. Germline CDR1 reads SGHAT; CDR2 reads FQNNGV. CDR3 in DNA: TGTGCCAGCAGGCGAGTGGGGGTATTAGAAGAGACCCAGTACTTC. The encoded protein is CASRRVGVLEETQYF.

This rearrangement joins TRBV12-3 or TRBV12-4 to TRBJ2-5, with D uncertain. Trimming shortened V by 3 bases and J by 4 bases, and 15 bases separated the two germline ends. The CDR3 has 15 residues. The CDR3 DNA reads as TGTGCCAGCAGTTTTGGGTCGGCGGTTGGAGAGACCCAGTACTTC. It is translated as CASSFGSAVGETQYF.

The chain uses TRBV25-1 and TRBJ2-7, with 9 bases fitting TRBD2. This CDR3 region has 17 residues. V trimming: 6 bases; J trimming: 5 bases; junction bases outside the gene matches: 17. Germline V lookup: CDR1 MGHDK, CDR2 SYGVNS. This CDR3 reads CASSYPVGLAKINEQYF. The DNA of the CDR3 is TGTGCCAGCAGCTATCCTGTCGGACTAGCGAAAATCAACGAGCAGTACTTC.

A single count supports this clonotype. The gene calls are TRBV6-2 or TRBV6-3 and TRBJ2-7; D remains ambiguous. Trimming cost V 0 bases and J 3 bases, with 6 bases left between them. The CDR3 totals 13 residues. Looked up from germline, CDR1 is MNHEY and CDR2 is SVGEGT. The CDR3 spells CASSYSIGYEQYF. In DNA, the CDR3 is TGTGCCAGCAGTTACTCGATAGGCTACGAGCAGTACTTC.

This clonotype was counted ten times or more. This chain links TRBV6-5 with TRBJ2-7; D might be TRBD1 (6 bases). The CDR3 contains 15 residues. Trimming removed 7 bases from V and 6 bases from J, with 22 bases in between. Germline V lookup: CDR1 MNHEY, CDR2 SVGAGI. The CDR3 protein is CASTRETGTSLEQYF. The CDR3, as DNA: TGTGCCAGCACCCGAGAAACCGGGACATCCCTCGAGCAGTACTTC.

Many counts were recorded for this clonotype. The V gene is TRBV4-2, the J gene TRBJ2-7; TRBD1 agrees at 9 bases. Losses at the gene ends were 4 bases for V and 2 bases for J; bases not matched to a gene: 6. The germline V gene encodes CDR1 LGHNA and CDR2 YNFKEQ. The CDR3 runs to 15 residues. CDR3 DNA sequence: TGTGCCAGCAGCCGAGACAGGGGGACCCCCTACGAGCAGTACTTC. It yields the protein CASSRDRGTPYEQYF.

This clonotype was detected many times. V usage is TRBV12-3 or TRBV12-4 and J usage is TRBJ1-5, with D possibly being TRBD1 (5 bases). V lost 6 bases, J lost 0 bases, and 9 bases lay in between. CDR3 length: 14 amino acids. CDR3 in DNA: TGTGCCAGCAGGACCGGGGCTAGCAATCAGCCCCAGCATTTT. Translating it yields CASRTGASNQPQHF.

This clonotype was detected many times. V is TRBV7-2 and J is TRBJ2-7, with a tentative D call TRBD1 (5 bases). This CDR3 is built from 15 residues. V was pared by 4 bases and J by 6 bases, with 19 bases between. Looked up from germline, CDR1 is SGHTA and CDR2 is FQGNSA. The CDR3 sequence is CASSSTMNQGSEQYF. CDR3 nucleotide sequence: TGTGCCAGCAGCTCCACGATGAACCAGGGCTCCGAGCAGTACTTC.

This clonotype has ten or more counts. V gene TRBV7-2 combines with J gene TRBJ1-2, with D unclear. The CDR3 is 13 residues long. Germline V lookup: CDR1 SGHTA, CDR2 FQGNSA. Trimming cost V 11 bases and J 5 bases, with 18 bases left between them. As DNA, the CDR3 is TGTGCCTCTCAGTCTCTAACAGCTTATGGCTACACCTTC. It yields the protein CASQSLTAYGYTF.

The chain employs TRBV7-8 and TRBJ1-6, with no clear D. The V gene's germline CDR1 is SGHVS and CDR2 FQNEAQ. The V end was cut by 6 bases, the J end by 6 bases, with 9 bases between. This CDR3 is built from 13 residues. In DNA form, the CDR3 reads TGTGCCAGCAGGGGCGTCGTTAATTCACCCCTCCACTTT. It translates to CASRGVVNSPLHF.

Many counts were recorded for this clonotype. The V call is TRBV7-2, the J call TRBJ2-7, with 8 bases lining up with TRBD2. Per the germline V gene, CDR1 is SGHTA and CDR2 is FQGNSA. The ends lost 5 bases at V and 2 bases at J; junction bases unmatched: 11. The CDR3 runs to 16 residues. The CDR3 loop is CASSPHRSGRTYEQYF. The CDR3 DNA is TGTGCCAGCAGCCCCCACCGGAGCGGGAGAACCTACGAGCAGTACTTC.

The chain joins TRBV19 to TRBJ1-2, with a possible D match to TRBD1 (6 bases). CDR1 and CDR2 (germline): LNHDA, SQIVND (reference sequence). The CDR3 runs to 15 residues. The V end lost 0 bases, the J end lost 7 bases, and 15 bases lay between the germline ends. CDR3 DNA sequence: TGTGCCAGTAGTATAGAGTGGAAACAGGGCTCTGGCTACACCTTC. This codes for CASSIEWKQGSGYTF.

This clonotype was detected ten times or more. The rearrangement links TRBV28 to TRBJ2-7; 11 nucleotides match TRBD2. The germline CDR1 and CDR2 sequences are MDHEN and SYDVKM. V shed 5 bases, J shed 6 bases, and the junction held 9 bases outside the gene matches. CDR3 length: 15 amino acids. In nucleotides, the CDR3 is TGTGCCAGCAGTACTAGCGGGAGAGGGAGCGGCGAGCAGTACTTC. This translates into CASSTSGRGSGEQYF.

This clonotype was picked up one time. The chain employs TRBV6-5 and TRBJ2-7; 8 bases agree with TRBD1. CDR3 size: 15 residues. J was trimmed by 2 bases and V by 6 bases; bases with no gene match: 9. The germline V gene has CDR1 MNHEY and CDR2 SVGAGI. This CDR3 reads CASSLGQGITYEQYF. CDR3 nucleotide sequence: TGTGCCAGCAGCTTAGGACAGGGTATCACCTACGAGCAGTACTTC.

The V call is TRBV6-2 or TRBV6-3, the J call TRBJ2-5, with 7 bases lining up with TRBD1. After removal of 7 bases from V and 2 bases from J, the junction contained 19 bases not matched to a gene. The germline V gene encodes CDR1 MNHEY and CDR2 SVGEGT. The CDR3 sequence is 18 residues long. This chain's CDR3 is CASKPLPPGTAQQETQYF. The DNA of the CDR3 is TGTGCCAGCAAACCGCTCCCTCCCGGGACAGCGCAGCAAGAGACCCAGTACTTC.

This clonotype was seen repeatedly, ten times or more. The gene calls are TRBV3-1 and TRBJ2-4; TRBD2 is a possible D gene (6 bases). With 4 bases removed from V and 6 bases from J, the gap between germline ends came to 19 bases. Germline CDR1 is LGHDT and CDR2 is YNNKEL (reference sequence). The CDR3 totals 16 residues. CDR3 sequence (DNA): TGTGCCAGCAGCCCCCAGGTCAGAGGCGGGACAAACATTCAGTACTTC. Its protein product is CASSPQVRGGTNIQYF.

This clonotype was seen a handful of times. The gene calls are TRBV6-1 and TRBJ1-2; D is unclear. The germline CDR1 and CDR2 sequences are MNHNS and SASEGT. V lost 2 bases to trimming and J lost 7 bases, with 14 bases between them. This CDR3 has 14 residues. This CDR3 is CASSEIGRPFGYTF. For the CDR3, the DNA is TGTGCCAGCAGTGAAATCGGGAGGCCCTTTGGCTACACCTTC.

J is TRBJ1-1 and V is TRBV6-2 or TRBV6-3; weak D call: TRBD1 (5 bases). V lost 6 bases and J 1 base, leaving 21 bases between the germline ends. The CDR3 runs 17 residues. The V gene's germline CDR1 is MNHEY and CDR2 SVGEGT. CDR3: CASRQRPLQVWNTEAFF. CDR3 in DNA: TGTGCCAGCAGACAGAGGCCCCTACAGGTTTGGAACACTGAAGCTTTCTTT.

The chain couples TRBV15 to TRBJ2-5, with D perhaps assigned TRBD1 or TRBD2 (5 bases each). The CDR3 covers 13 residues. V was shortened by 3 bases and J by 7 bases, with 12 bases between the two germline ends. CDR1 and CDR2 (germline): LNHNV, YYDKDF (reference sequence). CDR3 sequence (DNA): TGTGCCACCAGCAGTGGGGGATTCGGGACCCAGTACTTC. Its protein is CATSSGGFGTQYF.

This clonotype appeared a few times. The chain couples TRBV11-2 to TRBJ2-7; 9 bases fit TRBD1. V shed 1 base and J 2 bases; nucleotides not matched to a gene: 6. The CDR3 is 16 residues long. Germline CDR1 is SGHAT and CDR2 is FQNNGV. The CDR3 coding sequence is TGTGCCAGCAGCTTAGGGGTGGGGACAGGGCCCTACGAGCAGTACTTC. Amino acids: CASSLGVGTGPYEQYF.

This clonotype was counted ten times or more. As DNA, the CDR3 is TGTGCCAGCAGCTCGCCGACTAGCGGCATCTACGAGCAGTACTTC. It codes for CASSSPTSGIYEQYF. The chain is built from TRBV11-2 and TRBJ2-7; 9 bases match TRBD2. Germline V gene sequence: CDR1 SGHAT, CDR2 FQNNGV. The CDR3 has 15 residues. With 4 bases clipped from V and 3 bases from J, the junction kept 7 bases outside the gene matches.

This clonotype was observed many times. The V call is TRBV6-1, the J call TRBJ1-5; D remains ambiguous. The CDR3 loop spans 12 amino acids. The germline V and J ends were trimmed by 6 bases and 4 bases, with 7 bases remaining between them. Germline CDR1 and CDR2: MNHNS and SASEGT. Here the CDR3 DNA reads TGTGCCAGCAGCCAAGGGAATCAGCCCCAGCATTTT. As protein: CASSQGNQPQHF.

This clonotype was observed a few times. V usage is TRBV12-3 or TRBV12-4 and J usage is TRBJ1-5; D not certain. The ends were cut back, 6 bases at V and 1 base at J, with 10 bases in the middle. This CDR3 has 14 amino acids. CDR3 nucleotides: TGTGCCAGCAGACGGGAGGGAAGCAATCAGCCCCAGCATTTT. Translating it yields CASRREGSNQPQHF.